The 5 T cell receptor beta chains listed next were all sequenced from one sample in a study of blood T cell repertoires in COVID-19 (dated by TCRdb to the early 2020s). Libraries were constructed by the immunoSEQ multiplex PCR assay. This immuneACCESS table, as held by TCRdb, lists in-frame sequences with V and J called but not all clones. Of the missing ones, under half trace to an unresolved V gene in checked studies; the others have no known cause. This sample is represented by about 190,000 clones; 80% to 85% of them were singletons. About 20% of the sample is held by the ten biggest clonotypes. Sequenced: peripheral blood. These receptors originate from a human donor in a cohort sampled during active COVID-19.

The chain carries TRBV5-1 and TRBJ2-5; 12 positions match TRBD2. V lost 4 bases to trimming and J lost 4 bases; unmatched junction nucleotides: 2. In germline, CDR1 is SGHRS, CDR2 YFSETQ. The CDR3 is made up of 14 amino acids. CDR3 sequence (DNA): TGCGCCAGCAGCACGGGACTAGCGGGAGAGACCCAGTACTTC. It codes for CASSTGLAGETQYF.

The gene calls are TRBV2 and TRBJ1-5; the match to TRBD1 covers 9 bases. Germline values: CDR1 SNHLY, CDR2 FYNNEI. The length of the CDR3 is 15 residues. J lost 4 bases, V lost 7 bases, and 8 bases had no gene match. DNA of the CDR3: TGTGCCAGCAAGGCGGACAGGGGAGAAAATCAGCCCCAGCATTTT. It specifies CASKADRGENQPQHF.

The chain has TRBV5-1 and TRBJ1-6, with 8 nucleotides matching TRBD1. V was clipped by 6 bases and J by 6 bases; unmatched bases: 5. The CDR3 is made up of 14 amino acids. Per the germline V gene, CDR1 is SGHRS and CDR2 is YFSETQ. CDR3 in DNA: TGCGCCAGCACCCCTGACAGGGGTAATTCACCCCTCCACTTT. This translates into CASTPDRGNSPLHF.

V gene TRBV9 combines with J gene TRBJ1-1; 9 bases are shared with TRBD1. The CDR3 covers 14 residues. J lost 6 bases, V lost 4 bases, and 7 bases had no gene match. Germline values: CDR1 SGDLS, CDR2 YYNGEE. The chain's CDR3 is CASSPKGQGSEAFF. The DNA of the CDR3 is TGTGCCAGCAGCCCTAAGGGACAGGGATCTGAAGCTTTCTTT.

V usage is TRBV28 and J usage is TRBJ2-5; possibly TRBD1 for D (6 bases). The V gene's germline CDR1 is MDHEN and CDR2 SYDVKM. This CDR3 has 14 residues. V was cut by 6 bases and J by 5 bases, with 16 bases left in between. The CDR3 sequence is CASSGIDRLETQYF. The DNA for the CDR3 is TGTGCCAGCAGCGGGATAGACAGGTTGGAGACCCAGTACTTC.